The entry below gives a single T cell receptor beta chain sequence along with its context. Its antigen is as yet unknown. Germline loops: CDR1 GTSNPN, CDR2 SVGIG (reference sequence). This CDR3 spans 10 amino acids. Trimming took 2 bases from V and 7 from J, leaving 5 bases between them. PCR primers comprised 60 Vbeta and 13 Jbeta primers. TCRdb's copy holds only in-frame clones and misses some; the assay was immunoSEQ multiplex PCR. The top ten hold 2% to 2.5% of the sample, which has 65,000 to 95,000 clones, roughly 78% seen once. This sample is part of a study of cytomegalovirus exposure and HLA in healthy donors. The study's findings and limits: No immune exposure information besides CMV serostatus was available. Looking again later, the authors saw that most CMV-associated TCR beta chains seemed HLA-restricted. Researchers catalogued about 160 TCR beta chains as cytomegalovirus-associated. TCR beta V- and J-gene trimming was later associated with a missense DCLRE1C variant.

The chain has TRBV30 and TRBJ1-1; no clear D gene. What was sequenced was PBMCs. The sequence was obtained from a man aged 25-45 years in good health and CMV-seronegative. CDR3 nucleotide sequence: TGTGCCTGGAGTCGGGGTGAAGCTTTCTTT. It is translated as CAWSRGEAFF.